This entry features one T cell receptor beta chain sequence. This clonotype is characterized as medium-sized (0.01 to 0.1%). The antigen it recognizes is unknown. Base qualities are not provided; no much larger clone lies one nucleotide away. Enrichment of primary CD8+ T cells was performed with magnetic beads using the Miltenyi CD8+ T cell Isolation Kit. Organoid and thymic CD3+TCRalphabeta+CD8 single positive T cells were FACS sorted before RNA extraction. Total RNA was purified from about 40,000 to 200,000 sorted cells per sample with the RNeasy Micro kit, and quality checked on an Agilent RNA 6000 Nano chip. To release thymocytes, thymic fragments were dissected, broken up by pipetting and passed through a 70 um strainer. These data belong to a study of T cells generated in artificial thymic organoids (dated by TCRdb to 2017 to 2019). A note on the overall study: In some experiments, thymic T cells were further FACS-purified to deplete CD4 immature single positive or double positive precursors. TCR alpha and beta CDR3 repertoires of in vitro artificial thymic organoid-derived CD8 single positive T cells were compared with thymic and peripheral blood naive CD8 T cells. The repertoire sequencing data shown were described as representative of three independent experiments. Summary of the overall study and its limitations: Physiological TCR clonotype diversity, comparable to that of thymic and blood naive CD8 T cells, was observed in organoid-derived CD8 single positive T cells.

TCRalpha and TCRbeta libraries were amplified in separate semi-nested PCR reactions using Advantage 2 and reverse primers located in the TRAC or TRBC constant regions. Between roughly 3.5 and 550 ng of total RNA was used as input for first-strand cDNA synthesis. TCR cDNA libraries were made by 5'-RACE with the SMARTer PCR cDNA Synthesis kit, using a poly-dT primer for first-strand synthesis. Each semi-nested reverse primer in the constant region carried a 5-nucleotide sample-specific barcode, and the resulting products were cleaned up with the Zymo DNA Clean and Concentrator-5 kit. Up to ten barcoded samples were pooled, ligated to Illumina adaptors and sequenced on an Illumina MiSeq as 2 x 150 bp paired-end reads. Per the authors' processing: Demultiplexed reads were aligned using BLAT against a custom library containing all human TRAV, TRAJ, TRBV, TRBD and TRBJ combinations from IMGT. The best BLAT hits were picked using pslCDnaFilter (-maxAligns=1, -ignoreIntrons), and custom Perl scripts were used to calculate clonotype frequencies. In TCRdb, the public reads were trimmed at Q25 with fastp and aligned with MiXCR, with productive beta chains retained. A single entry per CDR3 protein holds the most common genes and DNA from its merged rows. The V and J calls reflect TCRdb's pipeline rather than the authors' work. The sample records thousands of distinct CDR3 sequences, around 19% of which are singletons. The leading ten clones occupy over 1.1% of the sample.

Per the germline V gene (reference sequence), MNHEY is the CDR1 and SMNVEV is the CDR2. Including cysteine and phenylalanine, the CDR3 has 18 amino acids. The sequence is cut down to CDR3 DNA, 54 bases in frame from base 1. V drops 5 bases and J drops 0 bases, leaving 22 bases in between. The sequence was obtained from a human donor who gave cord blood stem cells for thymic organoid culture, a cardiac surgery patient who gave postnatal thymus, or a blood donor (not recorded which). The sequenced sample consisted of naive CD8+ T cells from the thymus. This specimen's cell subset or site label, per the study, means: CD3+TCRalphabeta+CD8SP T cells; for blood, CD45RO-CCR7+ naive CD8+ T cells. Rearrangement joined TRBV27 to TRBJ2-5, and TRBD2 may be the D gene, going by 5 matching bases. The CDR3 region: CASSLRRTIPGNQETQYF. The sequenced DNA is TGTGCCAGCAGTCTACGAAGAACCATTCCCGGGAACCAAGAGACCCAGTACTTC.